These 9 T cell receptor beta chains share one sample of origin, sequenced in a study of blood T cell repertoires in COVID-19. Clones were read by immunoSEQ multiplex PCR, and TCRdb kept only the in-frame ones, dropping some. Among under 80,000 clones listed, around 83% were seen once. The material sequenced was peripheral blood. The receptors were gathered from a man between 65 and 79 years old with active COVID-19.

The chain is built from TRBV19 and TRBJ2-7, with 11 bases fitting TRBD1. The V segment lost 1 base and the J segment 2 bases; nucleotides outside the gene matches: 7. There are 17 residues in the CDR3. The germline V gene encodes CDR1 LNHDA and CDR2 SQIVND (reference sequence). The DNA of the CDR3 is TGTGCCAGTAGTATAGGGGGCCCGGGACAGGGGGCCTACGAGCAGTACTTC. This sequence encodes CASSIGGPGQGAYEQYF. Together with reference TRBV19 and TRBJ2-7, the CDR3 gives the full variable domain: DGGITQSPKYLFRKEGQNVTLSCEQNLNHDAMYWYRQDPGQGLRLIYYSQIVNDFQKGDIAEGYSVSREKKESFPLTVTSAQKNPTAFYLCASSIGGPGQGAYEQYFGPGTRLTVT.

The CDR3, as DNA: TGCGCCAGCAGCCGAGCCGGACTAGAGAGCACAGATACGCAGTATTTT. Amino acid sequence: CASSRAGLESTDTQYF. The V gene is TRBV5-1, the J gene TRBJ2-3; 7 bases fit TRBD2. Germline V gene data show CDR1 as SGHRS and CDR2 as YFSETQ. The CDR3 loop spans 16 amino acids. With V trimmed by 4 bases and J by 0 bases, 8 bases remained unmatched.

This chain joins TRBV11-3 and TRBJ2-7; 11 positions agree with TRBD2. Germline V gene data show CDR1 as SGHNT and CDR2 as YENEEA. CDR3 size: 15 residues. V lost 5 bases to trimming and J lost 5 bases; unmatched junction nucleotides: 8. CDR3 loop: CASSPGLAGLNEQYF. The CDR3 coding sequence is TGTGCCAGCAGCCCCGGACTAGCGGGTTTGAACGAGCAGTACTTC.

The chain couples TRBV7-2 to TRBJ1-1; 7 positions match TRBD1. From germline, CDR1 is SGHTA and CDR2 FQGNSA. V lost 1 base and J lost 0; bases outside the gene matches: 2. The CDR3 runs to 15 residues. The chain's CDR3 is CASSLGDRMNTEAFF. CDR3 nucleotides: TGTGCCAGCAGCTTAGGGGACAGAATGAACACTGAAGCTTTCTTT.

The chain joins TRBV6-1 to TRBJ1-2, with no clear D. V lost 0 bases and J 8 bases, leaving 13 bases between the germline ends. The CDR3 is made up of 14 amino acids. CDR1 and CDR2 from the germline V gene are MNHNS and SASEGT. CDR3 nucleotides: TGTGCCAGCAGTGAAGCATGGGAGGGTCCCGGCTACACCTTC. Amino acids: CASSEAWEGPGYTF.

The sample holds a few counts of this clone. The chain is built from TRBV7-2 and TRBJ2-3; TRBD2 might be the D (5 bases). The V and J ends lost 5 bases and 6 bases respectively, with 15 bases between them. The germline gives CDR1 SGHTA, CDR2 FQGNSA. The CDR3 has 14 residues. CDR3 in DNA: TGTGCCAGCAGCCCCGGGCTAGCCCGGGATACGCAGTATTTT. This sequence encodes CASSPGLARDTQYF.

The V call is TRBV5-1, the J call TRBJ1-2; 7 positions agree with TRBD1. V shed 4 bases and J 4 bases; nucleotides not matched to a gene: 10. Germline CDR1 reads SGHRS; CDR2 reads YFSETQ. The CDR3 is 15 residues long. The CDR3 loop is CASSPGTAMFYGYTF. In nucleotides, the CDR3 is TGCGCCAGCAGCCCCGGGACAGCCATGTTCTATGGCTACACCTTC.

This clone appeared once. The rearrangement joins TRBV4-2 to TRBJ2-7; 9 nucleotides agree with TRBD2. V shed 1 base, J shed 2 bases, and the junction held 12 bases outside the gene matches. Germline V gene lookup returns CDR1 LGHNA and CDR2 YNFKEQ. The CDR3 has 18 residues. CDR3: CASSQGGGELAGAYEQYF. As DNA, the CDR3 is TGTGCCAGCAGCCAAGGTGGAGGGGAATTAGCGGGGGCCTACGAGCAGTACTTC.

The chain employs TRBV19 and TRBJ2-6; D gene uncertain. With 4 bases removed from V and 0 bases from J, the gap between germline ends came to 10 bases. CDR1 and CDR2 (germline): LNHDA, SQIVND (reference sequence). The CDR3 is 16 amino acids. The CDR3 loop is CASSSYSSSGANVLTF. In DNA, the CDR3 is TGTGCCAGTAGTAGTTACAGCAGCTCTGGGGCCAACGTCCTGACTTTC.